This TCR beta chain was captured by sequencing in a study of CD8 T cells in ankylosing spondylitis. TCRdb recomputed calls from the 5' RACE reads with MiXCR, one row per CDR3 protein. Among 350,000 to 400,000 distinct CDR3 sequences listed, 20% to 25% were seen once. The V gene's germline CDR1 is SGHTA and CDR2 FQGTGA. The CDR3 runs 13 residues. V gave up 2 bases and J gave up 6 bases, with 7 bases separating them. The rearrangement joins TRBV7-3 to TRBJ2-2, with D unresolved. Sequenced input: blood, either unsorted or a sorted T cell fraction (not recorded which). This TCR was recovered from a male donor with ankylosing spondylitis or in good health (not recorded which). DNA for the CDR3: TGTGCCAGCAGCTTACATGGCGCCGGGGAGCTGTTTTTT. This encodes CASSLHGAGELFF.